Below, 22 T cell receptor beta chains from the same sample are listed, as sequenced in a study of STAT5B mutations in CD4+ large granular lymphocyte leukemia. Libraries were prepared by immunoSEQ multiplex PCR; TCRdb keeps only in-frame clonotypes and omits some of them. This table holds about 30,000 clones, 75% to 85% found once. Sequences were obtained from CD4+ T cells from blood buffy coats. These receptors originate from a human donor in good health.

V and J are TRBV4-2 and TRBJ1-1, with 8 bases identical to TRBD1. From germline, CDR1 is LGHNA and CDR2 YNFKEQ. The CDR3 consists of 16 residues. The ends lost 1 base at V and 11 bases at J; junction bases unmatched: 15. The CDR3 region is CASSQVSTGAYGGAFF. The CDR3 DNA reads TGTGCCAGCAGCCAAGTCTCGACAGGGGCGTATGGAGGTGCTTTCTTT.

The chain links TRBV10-3 to TRBJ2-2; 9 bases are shared with TRBD1. The CDR3 is 17 amino acids. Trimming removed 5 bases from V and 5 bases from J; junction bases left unmatched: 12. Germline assignment: CDR1 ENHRY and CDR2 SYGVKD. DNA for the CDR3: TGTGCCATCAGTAAAGAATACCCCGGGACAGGGACCGGGGAGCTGTTTTTT. It is translated as CAISKEYPGTGTGELFF.

This clone was found a few times. The chain has TRBV5-1 and TRBJ1-6, with a tentative D call TRBD1 (5 bases). V was cut by 2 bases and J by 8 bases, with 11 bases left in between. In germline, CDR1 is SGHRS, CDR2 YFSETQ. The CDR3 is 14 residues long. The CDR3 reads CASSLAGADSPLHF. The DNA for the CDR3 is TGCGCCAGCAGCTTAGCCGGGGCGGATTCACCCCTCCACTTT.

This clone has a single count. The rearrangement uses TRBV21-1 and TRBJ2-4; the table names TRBD2, a call not compared with the DNA. TRBV21-1 is marked as a pseudogene. This CDR3 spans 17 amino acids. CDR3 region: CASSKGGAGGAKNIQYF. CDR3 bases: TGTGCCAGCAGCAAAGGAGGAGCCGGTGGGGCCAAAAACATTCAGTACTTC.

The CDR3 DNA follows: TGTGCCTGGAGTGTACAGAGCGGCCGGGAGACCCAGTACTTC. This gives the protein CAWSVQSGRETQYF. The V and J genes are TRBV30 and TRBJ2-5, with D maybe TRBD2 (5 bases). The CDR3 spans 14 residues. V was clipped by 0 bases and J by 5 bases, with 13 bases between them. Germline V gene sequence: CDR1 GTSNPN, CDR2 SVGIG (reference sequence).

The chain carries TRBV5-1 and TRBJ2-5; TRBD2 matches 13 bases. CDR1 is SGHRS, CDR2 YFSETQ, per germline. The V segment lost 3 bases and the J segment 4 bases; nucleotides outside the gene matches: 3. This CDR3 region has 15 residues. CDR3 coding DNA: TGCGCCAGCAGCTGGACTAGCGGGGGACGAGAGACCCAGTACTTC. Protein: CASSWTSGGRETQYF.

The CDR3 DNA sequence: TGTGCCAGCAGCCCTGGTATCCCCCAGATATCCTACGAGCAGTACTTC. This translates into CASSPGIPQISYEQYF. The chain joins TRBV5-5 to TRBJ2-7; D gene ambiguous. This CDR3 spans 16 amino acids. Germline V gives CDR1 SGHKS, CDR2 YYEKEE (reference sequence). Trimming cost V 4 bases and J 1 base, with 18 bases left between them.

In its sample, this clone was seen a few times. This rearrangement joins TRBV19 to TRBJ1-5; D call uncertain. V shed 6 bases and J shed 3 bases, with 6 bases lying between them. Germline V gene data show CDR1 as LNHDA and CDR2 as SQIVND (reference sequence). There are 12 residues in the CDR3. CDR3 sequence reads: CASSQVNQPQHF. The CDR3 nucleotides are TGTGCCAGTAGCCAAGTCAATCAGCCCCAGCATTTT.

The chain carries TRBV29-1 and TRBJ1-1; 10 bases are a match to TRBD1. Trimming at V came to 6 bases and at J to 6 bases, leaving 4 bases not matched to a gene. Germline V gene lookup returns CDR1 SQVTM and CDR2 ANQGSEA. The CDR3 spans 12 residues. CDR3 in DNA: TGCAGCGTGGGACAGGGGAGTTCTGAAGCTTTCTTT. Translated: CSVGQGSSEAFF. Supplemented by reference TRBV29-1 and TRBJ1-1, the full variable domain reads SAVISQKPSRDICQRGTSLTIQCQVDSQVTMMFWYRQQPGQSLTLIATANQGSEATYESGFVIDKFPISRPNLTFSTLTVSNMSPEDSSIYLCSVGQGSSEAFFGQGTRLTVV.

The chain has TRBV7-3 and TRBJ2-3; TRBD2 aligns across 7 bases. This CDR3 has 15 residues. CDR1 and CDR2 from the germline V gene are SGHTA and FQGTGA. Trimming took 0 bases from V and 2 from J; bases not matched to a gene: 2. The CDR3 loop reads CASSLTGTTTDTQYF. The CDR3 nucleotides read TGTGCCAGCAGCTTAACCGGGACTACCACAGATACGCAGTATTTT.

The CDR3 DNA sequence: TGTGCCTTGTACCCCAGGGATGGCACCGGGGAGCTGTTTTTT. This encodes CALYPRDGTGELFF. The chain is built from TRBV30 and TRBJ2-2, with D possibly TRBD1 on 5 matching bases. This CDR3 has 14 amino acids. CDR1 is GTSNPN and CDR2 is SVGIG in the germline V gene (reference sequence). V was cut by 7 bases and J by 4 bases, with 16 bases left in between.

The CDR3 loop is CASRPGQGRAGVHEQYF. The CDR3 DNA sequence: TGTGCCAGTCGGCCGGGACAGGGCAGAGCGGGAGTCCACGAGCAGTACTTC. The chain joins TRBV27 to TRBJ2-7; possibly TRBD1 for D (9 bases). Trimming stripped 9 bases from V and 5 bases from J, with 29 bases between. There are 17 residues in the CDR3. Germline lookup yields CDR1 MNHEY and CDR2 SMNVEV (reference sequence).

The V gene is TRBV5-1, the J gene TRBJ1-2; D may be TRBD1 (5 bases). The V and J ends lost 5 bases and 0 bases respectively, with 20 bases between them. Germline V CDR1 and CDR2: SGHRS, YFSETQ. The CDR3 is made up of 17 amino acids. Here the CDR3 reads CASSQGPPSLANYGYTF. The CDR3 DNA is TGCGCCAGCAGTCAGGGACCCCCATCACTTGCTAACTATGGCTACACCTTC.

This chain uses TRBV29-1 with TRBJ1-2; no reliable D call. This CDR3 is 14 amino acids long. The V gene's germline CDR1 is SQVTM and CDR2 ANQGSEA. Trimming shortened V by 7 bases and J by 1 base, and 16 bases separated the two germline ends. The DNA of the CDR3 is TGCAGCGGCTGGGGTGGGTCGGGTAACTATGGCTACACCTTC. Its translation: CSGWGGSGNYGYTF.

V usage is TRBV19 and J usage is TRBJ2-7, with D perhaps TRBD2 (5 bases). Germline V CDR1 and CDR2: LNHDA, SQIVND (reference sequence). Trimming took 6 bases from V and 5 from J, leaving 17 bases between them. This CDR3 spans 14 amino acids. CDR3 region: CASRGRTPGNEQYF. The CDR3 nucleotides read TGTGCCAGTAGAGGTAGAACACCGGGGAACGAGCAGTACTTC.

The chain recombines TRBV19 with TRBJ2-3; the match to TRBD1 covers 7 bases. The CDR3 spans 14 residues. Germline loops: CDR1 LNHDA, CDR2 SQIVND (reference sequence). The V gene end was trimmed by 8 bases and the J gene end by 5 bases; junction bases not matched to a gene: 10. CDR3 nucleotides: TGTGCCAGTGCTTCAGGGGGTCATGAAGATACGCAGTATTTT. This codes for CASASGGHEDTQYF.

This chain links TRBV5-1 with TRBJ2-3, with 8 bases fitting TRBD1. V lost 4 bases and J lost 5; bases outside the gene matches: 9. The CDR3 consists of 15 residues. Germline assignment: CDR1 SGHRS and CDR2 YFSETQ. This CDR3 reads CASSPGQGKLDTQYF. In nucleotides, the CDR3 is TGCGCCAGCAGCCCCGGACAGGGAAAGTTAGATACGCAGTATTTT. The full variable domain, rest sourced from reference TRBV5-1 and TRBJ2-3, is KAGVTQTPRYLIKTRGQQVTLSCSPISGHRSVSWYQQTPGQGLQFLFEYFSETQRNKGNFPGRFSGRQFSNSRSEMNVSTLELGDSALYLCASSPGQGKLDTQYFGPGTRLTVL.

J is TRBJ2-3 and V is TRBV9; 9 nucleotides match TRBD2. V lost 4 bases to trimming and J lost 4 bases; unmatched junction nucleotides: 13. The CDR3 sequence is 17 residues long. Germline V gene data show CDR1 as SGDLS and CDR2 as YYNGEE. In DNA form, the CDR3 reads TGTGCCAGCAGCTTCAGCGGGAGGATTAGAGGGGCAGATACGCAGTATTTT. It codes for CASSFSGRIRGADTQYF. Full variable domain (outside the CDR3, taken from reference TRBV9 and TRBJ2-3): DSGVTQTPKHLITATGQRVTLRCSPRSGDLSVYWYQQSLDQGLQFLIQYYNGEERAKGNILERFSAQQFPDLHSELNLSSLELGDSALYFCASSFSGRIRGADTQYFGPGTRLTVL.

The rearrangement links TRBV6-5 to TRBJ2-3, with TRBD2 matching 7 bases. Germline V gives CDR1 MNHEY, CDR2 SVGAGI. The J segment lost 6 bases and the V segment lost 5 bases, leaving 8 bases of the junction unmatched. CDR3 length: 14 amino acids. The CDR3 protein is CASSRGSLTDTQYF. The CDR3 coding sequence is TGTGCCAGCAGTCGCGGGAGTTTAACGGATACGCAGTATTTT.

The rearrangement uses TRBV15 and TRBJ2-7, with D tentatively TRBD1 or TRBD2 (5 bases each). V was pared by 0 bases and J by 5 bases, with 11 bases between. CDR1 is LNHNV, CDR2 YYDKDF, per germline (reference sequence). This CDR3 spans 14 amino acids. Here the CDR3 reads CATSRDIQGHEQYF. CDR3 nucleotide sequence: TGTGCCACCAGCAGAGATATCCAGGGACACGAGCAGTACTTC.

The genes are TRBV7-2 and TRBJ2-7, with 9 bases fitting TRBD2. The germline V gene encodes CDR1 SGHTA and CDR2 FQGNSA. The CDR3 contains 15 residues. The V gene end was trimmed by 5 bases and the J gene end by 5 bases; junction bases not matched to a gene: 10. The CDR3 DNA follows: TGTGCCAGCAGCCTACTAGCGGGCGGGATTGACGAGCAGTACTTC. This gives the protein CASSLLAGGIDEQYF.

V gene TRBV27 combines with J gene TRBJ2-4; D tentatively reads TRBD1 or TRBD2 (5 bases each). V was pared by 11 bases and J by 1 base, with 18 bases between. Per the germline V gene, CDR1 is MNHEY and CDR2 is SMNVEV (reference sequence). There are 15 residues in the CDR3. CDR3 nucleotides: TGTGCCTCCAAGGGGTTCGGGGACGCCAAAAACATTCAGTACTTC. It codes for CASKGFGDAKNIQYF.